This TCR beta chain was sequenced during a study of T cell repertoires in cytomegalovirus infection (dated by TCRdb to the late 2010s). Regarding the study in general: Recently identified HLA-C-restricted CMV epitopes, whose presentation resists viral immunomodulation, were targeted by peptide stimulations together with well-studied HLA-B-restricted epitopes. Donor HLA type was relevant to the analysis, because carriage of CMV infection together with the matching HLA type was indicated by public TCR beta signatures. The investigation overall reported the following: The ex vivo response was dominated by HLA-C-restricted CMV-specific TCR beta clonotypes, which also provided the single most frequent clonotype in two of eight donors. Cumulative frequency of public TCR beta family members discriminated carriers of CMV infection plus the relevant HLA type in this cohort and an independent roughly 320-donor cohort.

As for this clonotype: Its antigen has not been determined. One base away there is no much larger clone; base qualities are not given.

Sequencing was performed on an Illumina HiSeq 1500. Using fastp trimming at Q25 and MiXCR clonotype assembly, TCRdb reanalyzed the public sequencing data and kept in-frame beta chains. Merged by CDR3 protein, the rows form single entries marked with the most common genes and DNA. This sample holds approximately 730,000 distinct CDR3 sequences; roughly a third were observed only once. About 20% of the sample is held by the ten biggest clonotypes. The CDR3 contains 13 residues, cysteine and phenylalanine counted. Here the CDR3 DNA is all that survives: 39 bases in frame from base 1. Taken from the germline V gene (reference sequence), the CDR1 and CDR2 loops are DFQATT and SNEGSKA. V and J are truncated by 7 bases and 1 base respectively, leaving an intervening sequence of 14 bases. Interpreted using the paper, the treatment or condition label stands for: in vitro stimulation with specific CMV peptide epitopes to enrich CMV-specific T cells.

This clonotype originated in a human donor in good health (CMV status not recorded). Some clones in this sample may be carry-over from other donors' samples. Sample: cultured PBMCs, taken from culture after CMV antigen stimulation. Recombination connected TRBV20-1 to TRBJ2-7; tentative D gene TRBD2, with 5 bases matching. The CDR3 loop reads CSVLGEFSYEQYF. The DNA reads TGCAGTGTACTAGGTGAATTTTCCTACGAGCAGTACTTC.